Below are 32 T cell receptor beta chains sequenced from a single sample in a study of metastatic and nonmetastatic thyroid tumors. Using MiXCR, TCRdb re-called clones from the PCR reads. The profile shows 25,000 to 35,000 clones, 25% to 35% of them singletons. Each patient went into thyroid surgery without having received any treatment. The sample consisted of blood. These receptors were collected from a female donor with papillary thyroid cancer or a benign thyroid nodule (not recorded which). Some clones in this sample may be carry-over from other donors' samples.

By share, this clone ranks as medium-sized (0.01 to 0.1%). The chain couples TRBV6-1 to TRBJ1-1; 7 nucleotides agree with TRBD1. Germline lookup yields CDR1 MNHNS and CDR2 SASEGT. Unmatched junction bases numbered 8, after V lost 5 bases and J lost 8 bases. CDR3 length equals 13 residues. The CDR3: CASSLRQGTEAFF. As DNA, the CDR3 is TGTGCCAGCAGTCTGAGACAGGGAACCGAAGCTTTCTTT.

Ten or more counts support this clone. CDR3 coding DNA: TGTGCCAGCAGCCAAGGGGTCGGCACTGAAGCTTTCTTT. Translated, it gives CASSQGVGTEAFF. The rearrangement joins TRBV14 to TRBJ1-1; no reliable D call. V gave up 1 base and J gave up 4 bases, with 7 bases separating them. In germline, CDR1 is SGHDN, CDR2 FVKESK. The CDR3 has 13 amino acids.

V is TRBV7-6 and J is TRBJ2-7, with 7 bases lining up with TRBD1. Germline CDR1 reads SGHVS; CDR2 reads FNYEAQ. The CDR3 has 16 residues. The V and J ends lost 1 base and 0 bases, in that order; junction bases with no gene match: 6. CDR3 sequence: CASSLGGQESSYEQYF. The CDR3 coding sequence is TGTGCCAGCAGCTTAGGTGGACAGGAATCCTCCTACGAGCAGTACTTC.

This chain connects TRBV19 to TRBJ1-5; no firm D call. This CDR3 contains 14 residues. Germline CDR1 LNHDA, CDR2 SQIVND (reference sequence). Deletions cut 3 bases from V and 3 bases from J, with 9 bases between. The CDR3 region is CASSIPGYNQPQHF. For the CDR3, the DNA is TGTGCCAGTAGTATCCCGGGCTACAATCAGCCCCAGCATTTT.

About this clone: At one boundary the junction diverges from the germline segment, which might be a read error. V and J are TRBV7-3 and TRBJ2-1; no clear D. The CDR3 sequence is 16 residues long. Per the germline V gene, CDR1 is SGHTA and CDR2 is FQGTGA. In nucleotides, the CDR3 is TGCGCCAGAAGCCACGAACAGTTAAGCTCCTACAATGAGCAGATCTTC. This encodes CARSHEQLSSYNEQIF. Together with reference TRBV7-3 and TRBJ2-1, the CDR3 gives the full variable domain: GAGVSQTPSNKVTEKGKYVELRCDPISGHTALYWYRQSLGQGPEFLIYFQGTGAADDSGLPNDRFFAVRPEGSVSTLKIQRTERGDSAVYLCARSHEQLSSYNEQIFGPGTRLTVL.

The chain links TRBV11-2 to TRBJ2-7; 8 nucleotides line up with TRBD1. Germline-derived CDR1 and CDR2 are SGHAT and FQNNGV. The junction had 9 bases not matched to a gene; V was cut back by 6 bases and J by 2 bases. This CDR3 contains 15 residues. CDR3 protein: CASRLTGGMPYEQYF. The CDR3 nucleotides are TGTGCCAGCAGGTTAACAGGGGGTATGCCCTACGAGCAGTACTTC.

The sample holds a few counts of this clone. This CDR3 fails to terminate in the conserved phenylalanine or tryptophan, so it likely reflects a read error. This chain links TRBV6-1 with TRBJ1-2; the D gene is possibly TRBD1 (5 bases). Trimming took 3 bases from V and 7 from J, leaving 9 bases between them. Germline lookup yields CDR1 MNHNS and CDR2 SASEGT. The CDR3 runs to 12 residues. This CDR3 is CASSDWTIGYTL. The CDR3 DNA follows: TGTGCCAGCAGTGACTGGACAATTGGCTACACCTTA.

At least ten counts were recorded for this clone. The chain combines TRBV15 with TRBJ2-5; possibly TRBD1 or TRBD2 for D (5 bases each). The CDR3 runs 15 residues. V was pared by 4 bases and J by 4 bases, with 16 bases between. CDR1 is LNHNV and CDR2 is YYDKDF in the germline V gene (reference sequence). CDR3 sequence (DNA): TGTGCCACCAGCAATTTACGGGACCCCGGAGAGACCCAGTACTTC. Its protein product is CATSNLRDPGETQYF.

This clone has ten or more counts. This chain connects TRBV3-1 to TRBJ1-4, with TRBD1 matching over 7 bases. V was pared by 7 bases and J by 8 bases, with 7 bases of the junction left unmatched. Germline assignment: CDR1 LGHDT and CDR2 YNNKEL (reference sequence). The CDR3 has 13 amino acids. The CDR3 bases are TGTGCCAGCAACCACAGGGGAGGCGAAAAACTGTTTTTT. It encodes CASNHRGGEKLFF.

This clone appeared many times. This sequence joins TRBV24-1 and TRBJ2-3; 9 nucleotides agree with TRBD1. The CDR3 length is 18 residues. Unmatched junction bases numbered 16, after V lost 7 bases and J lost 3 bases. Germline V lookup: CDR1 KGHDR, CDR2 SFDVKD. The CDR3 here is CATRDRYDRDRETDTQYF. DNA for the CDR3: TGTGCCACCAGAGACAGATACGACCGGGACAGGGAGACAGATACGCAGTATTTT.

This chain joins TRBV27 and TRBJ2-2; D is unclear. The CDR3 sequence is 13 residues long. Trimming removed 8 bases from V and 1 base from J, with 8 bases in between. Germline CDR1 and CDR2: MNHEY and SMNVEV (reference sequence). CDR3 DNA sequence: TGTGCCAGCCGCCGTGGGAACACCGGGGAGCTGTTTTTT. It translates to CASRRGNTGELFF.

The V and J genes are TRBV28 and TRBJ2-5, with D possibly TRBD2 on 6 matching bases. CDR1 and CDR2 from the germline V gene are MDHEN and SYDVKM. Trimming removed 6 bases at V and 2 bases at J, with 7 bases between. CDR3 length: 12 residues. In DNA form, the CDR3 reads TGTGCCAGCAGGCGGGGTCAAGAGACCCAGTACTTC. Amino acid sequence: CASRRGQETQYF. Using reference TRBV28 and TRBJ2-5 for the parts outside the CDR3, the full variable domain is DVKVTQSSRYLVKRTGEKVFLECVQDMDHENMFWYRQDPGLGLRLIYFSYDVKMKEKGDIPEGYSVSREKKERFSLILESASTNQTSMYLCASRRGQETQYFGPGTRLLVL.

This clone has a count of ten or more. V usage is TRBV12-3 or TRBV12-4 and J usage is TRBJ2-5, with unresolved D. V dropped 7 bases and J dropped 2 bases, with 14 bases sitting between them. CDR3 length: 14 residues. CDR3 bases: TGTGCCAGCAACTCGAGACACGAACAAGAGACCCAGTACTTC. Protein: CASNSRHEQETQYF.

This clone was seen many times. A much larger clone is a single base away; this may be a read error. In the same sample, other DNA sequences code for this CDR3. This chain uses TRBV20-1 with TRBJ2-7; TRBD1 or TRBD2 may be the D gene (5 bases each). The CDR3 has 13 residues. Germline values: CDR1 DFQATT, CDR2 SNEGSKA (reference sequence). The CDR3 DNA reads as TGTAGTGCCTACCGGGACGGATCCTACGAGCAGTACTTC. Its protein is CSAYRDGSYEQYF.

This clone was seen repeatedly, ten times or more. This chain uses TRBV12-3 or TRBV12-4 with TRBJ2-3, with 8 bases aligning to TRBD2. This CDR3 comprises 15 residues. V shed 3 bases and J 4 bases; nucleotides not matched to a gene: 6. The CDR3 sequence is CASSLAGLVADTQYF. The CDR3 DNA follows: TGTGCCAGCAGTTTGGCGGGACTAGTGGCAGATACGCAGTATTTT.

At least ten counts were recorded for this clone. The CDR3 DNA follows: TGTGCCAGCAGCCAAGGACTAGCGGGAACCAATGAGCAGTTCTTC. This gives the protein CASSQGLAGTNEQFF. This chain connects TRBV3-1 to TRBJ2-1; TRBD2 aligns across 11 bases. The CDR3 runs to 15 residues. Germline CDR1 and CDR2: LGHDT and YNNKEL (reference sequence). Trimming took 1 base from V and 6 from J; bases not matched to a gene: 2.

By share, this clone ranks as medium-sized (0.01 to 0.1%). The gene calls are TRBV10-2 and TRBJ2-7; perhaps TRBD1 as D (6 bases). Germline V gene data show CDR1 as WSHSY and CDR2 as SAAADI. The CDR3 has 12 residues. V was pared by 8 bases and J by 2 bases, with 10 bases between. The CDR3 region is CASQGLTYEQYF. The CDR3 bases are TGCGCCAGCCAGGGGCTGACCTACGAGCAGTACTTC.

This clone was detected only a few times. This chain connects TRBV24-1 to TRBJ2-2; TRBD2 agrees at 8 bases. CDR1 is KGHDR, CDR2 SFDVKD, per germline. There are 14 residues in the CDR3. V shed 8 bases, J shed 1 base, and the junction held 2 bases outside the gene matches. CDR3 bases: TGTGCCACCAAGACTAGCGAGAACACCGGGGAGCTGTTTTTT. Its translation is CATKTSENTGELFF.

This clone appeared many times. V and J are TRBV6-4 and TRBJ2-3; either TRBD1 or TRBD2 may fit D (5 bases each). CDR1 and CDR2 (germline): MRHNA, SNTAGT. The CDR3 is made up of 15 amino acids. Trimming took 0 bases from V and 8 from J, leaving 15 bases between them. CDR3 region: CASSDSMVPGPTQYF. Written as DNA, the CDR3 is TGTGCCAGCAGTGACTCGATGGTCCCGGGACCTACGCAGTATTTT.

This clone was counted ten times or more. This chain joins TRBV15 and TRBJ2-5; D is unresolved. Trimming took 0 bases from V and 6 from J, leaving 5 bases between them. The CDR3 is 12 amino acids. Germline-derived CDR1 and CDR2 are LNHNV and YYDKDF (reference sequence). CDR3 nucleotides: TGTGCCACCAGCAGAGAACAGAAGACCCAGTACTTC. Amino acids: CATSREQKTQYF.

Many counts were recorded for this clone. The V call is TRBV12-3 or TRBV12-4, the J call TRBJ2-5; 8 bases fit TRBD2. This CDR3 is built from 15 residues. J gave up 5 bases and V 6 bases, and 11 bases lay outside the gene matches. The CDR3 DNA follows: TGTGCCAGCAGCCAACAAAGCGGGAGTGGGGAGACCCAGTACTTC. Translated: CASSQQSGSGETQYF.

This clone appeared many times. The chain has TRBV5-4 and TRBJ1-6; 7 bases are a match to TRBD1. J was trimmed by 6 bases and V by 4 bases; bases with no gene match: 10. Germline values: CDR1 SGHNT, CDR2 YYREEE (reference sequence). The CDR3 spans 16 residues. The CDR3 region has the DNA TGTGCCAGCAGCCCCTCTCAGGGACAGCGTAATTCACCCCTCCACTTT. It encodes CASSPSQGQRNSPLHF.

This chain links TRBV3-1 with TRBJ1-5; no clear D. The CDR3 is 14 amino acids. V was clipped by 4 bases and J by 6 bases, with 13 bases between them. Germline values: CDR1 LGHDT, CDR2 YNNKEL (reference sequence). The CDR3 region is CASSPVAVTQPQHF. The CDR3 DNA is TGTGCCAGCAGCCCCGTGGCAGTCACTCAGCCCCAGCATTTT.

This clone was counted ten times or more. The CDR3 here is CAISERQGPNTGELFF. The CDR3 DNA reads TGTGCCATCAGTGAACGGCAGGGACCGAACACCGGGGAGCTGTTTTTT. This chain joins TRBV10-3 and TRBJ2-2; D tentatively fits TRBD1 or TRBD2 (5 bases each). Per germline, CDR1 ENHRY and CDR2 SYGVKD. The CDR3 consists of 16 residues. Trimming shortened V by 3 bases and J by 0 bases, and 11 bases separated the two germline ends.

The chain uses TRBV30 and TRBJ2-1; D ambiguous. The germline CDR1 and CDR2 sequences are GTSNPN and SVGIG (reference sequence). CDR3 length: 14 amino acids. Trimming left V 3 bases short and J 6 bases short, with 15 bases between. The CDR3 nucleotides are TGTGCCTGGAGGGTACAAACCCCCGGCAATGAGCAGTTCTTC. Its protein product is CAWRVQTPGNEQFF.

This clone was detected ten times or more. V and J are TRBV4-1 and TRBJ2-3; 13 nucleotides match TRBD2. CDR3 size: 15 residues. V was clipped by 4 bases and J by 6 bases; unmatched bases: 4. Germline assignment: CDR1 MGHRA and CDR2 YSYEKL. CDR3 loop: CASSRTSGRRDTQYF. Here the CDR3 DNA reads TGCGCCAGCAGCCGGACTAGCGGGAGACGGGATACGCAGTATTTT.

There are many counts of this clone. A read error may produce the germline difference seen at one junction end. The V and J genes are TRBV19 and TRBJ1-5, with D possibly matching TRBD1 (6 bases). The CDR3 is made up of 14 amino acids. Germline V CDR1 and CDR2: LNHDA, SQIVND (reference sequence). CDR3 DNA: TGTGCCAGTAGTATTTTCAGGGGAAATCGGCCCCAGCATTTT. Translated: CASSIFRGNRPQHF.

This clone was detected many times. The V gene is TRBV24-1, the J gene TRBJ2-7; 7 bases agree with TRBD2. V shed 5 bases, J shed 0 bases, and the junction held 0 bases outside the gene matches. The germline V gene encodes CDR1 KGHDR and CDR2 SFDVKD. This CDR3 comprises 13 residues. The CDR3 DNA sequence: TGTGCCACCAGTGGCGGGAGCTCCTACGAGCAGTACTTC. This translates into CATSGGSSYEQYF.

On this clone: Given the absence of the conserved phenylalanine or tryptophan at the CDR3 end, a read error is likely. V gene TRBV28 combines with J gene TRBJ1-5; D is ambiguous. V lost 6 bases and J 4 bases, leaving 13 bases between the germline ends. From germline, CDR1 is MDHEN and CDR2 SYDVKM. CDR3 length equals 14 residues. The CDR3 DNA reads TGTGCCAGCAGAACGAACAGCTATAATCAGCCCCAGCATGTT. This codes for CASRTNSYNQPQHV.

The chain links TRBV18 to TRBJ1-1; D not resolved. The CDR3 totals 14 residues. The V end was cut by 1 base, the J end by 2 bases, with 8 bases between. Germline-derived CDR1 and CDR2 are KGHSH and LQKENI. Written as DNA, the CDR3 is TGTGCCAGCTCACCACGCGACCACAACACTGAAGCTTTCTTT. It yields the protein CASSPRDHNTEAFF.

The chain recombines TRBV28 with TRBJ2-1; D remains unclear. Germline V gene lookup returns CDR1 MDHEN and CDR2 SYDVKM. CDR3 length: 14 amino acids. With 8 bases removed from V and 5 bases from J, the gap between germline ends came to 16 bases. The chain's CDR3 is CASQNLPRNNEQFF. The CDR3 region has the DNA TGTGCCAGCCAAAACCTCCCACGTAACAATGAGCAGTTCTTC.

Remarks on this clone: As the CDR3 is not closed by the conserved phenylalanine or tryptophan, this likely results from a read error. The rearrangement uses TRBV20-1 and TRBJ2-2, with TRBD2 identical over 10 bases. The junction had 13 bases not matched to a gene; V was cut back by 3 bases and J by 9 bases. The CDR3 has 16 residues. Germline-derived CDR1 and CDR2 are DFQATT and SNEGSKA (reference sequence). CDR3 DNA: TGCAGTGCTAGTGTTCTTAGCGGGAGGATCATCCGGGAGCTGTTTGTT. Its translation: CSASVLSGRIIRELFV.